This section outlines one T cell receptor (beta chain) sequence together with its context. CDR1 SGHTA and CDR2 FQGNSA come from the germline V gene. V shed 5 bases and J shed 4 bases, with 14 bases lying between them. This CDR3 comprises 14 residues. The sample comes from a study of blood T cell repertoires in COVID-19. Whole-study context: Acute-phase and convalescent COVID-19 samples originated in the United States, Italy and Spain.

Authors' data handling: Amplification of reference gene primers was used by the study to estimate nucleated cell counts. Repertoires were generated with immunoSEQ multiplex PCR, while TCRdb's copy carries only in-frame clones and drops some. Clonal size and the V and J genes are those of that table, whereas D and trimming came from the DNA. There are approximately 250,000 clones in the sample; 75% to 85% occur only once, and 5% to 6.5% lies in the top ten. What was sequenced was peripheral blood. The genes are TRBV7-2 and TRBJ2-5; no clear D. This receptor was taken from a man aged 45-65 years with COVID-19, enrolled during active disease. The CDR3 DNA sequence: TGTGCCAGCAGCCCCGGGTGGGTAGGAGAGACCCAGTACTTC. It translates to CASSPGWVGETQYF. Using reference TRBV7-2 and TRBJ2-5 for the parts outside the CDR3, the full variable domain is GAGVSQSPSNKVTEKGKDVELRCDPISGHTALYWYRQSLGQGLEFLIYFQGNSAPDKSGLPSDRFSAERTGGSVSTLTIQRTQQEDSAVYLCASSPGWVGETQYFGPGTRLLVL.